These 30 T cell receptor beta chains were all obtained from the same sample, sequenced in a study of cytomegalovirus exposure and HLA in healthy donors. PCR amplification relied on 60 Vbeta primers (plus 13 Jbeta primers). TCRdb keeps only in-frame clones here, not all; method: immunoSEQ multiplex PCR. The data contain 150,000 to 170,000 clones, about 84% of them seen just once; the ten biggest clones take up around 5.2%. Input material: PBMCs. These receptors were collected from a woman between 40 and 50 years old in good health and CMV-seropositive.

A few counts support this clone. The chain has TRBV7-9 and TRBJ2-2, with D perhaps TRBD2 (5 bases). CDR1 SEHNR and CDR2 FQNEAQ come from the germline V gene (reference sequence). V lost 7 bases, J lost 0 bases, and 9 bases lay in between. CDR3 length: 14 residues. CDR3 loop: CASTPGANTGELFF. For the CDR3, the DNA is TGTGCCAGCACCCCCGGGGCGAACACCGGGGAGCTGTTTTTT.

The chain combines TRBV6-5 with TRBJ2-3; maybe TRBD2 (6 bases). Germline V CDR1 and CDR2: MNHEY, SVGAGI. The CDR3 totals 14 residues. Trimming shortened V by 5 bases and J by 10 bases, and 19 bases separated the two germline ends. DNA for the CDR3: TGTGCCAGCAGTGACAGTAGGACCCGCGGGGCGCAGTATTTT. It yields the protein CASSDSRTRGAQYF.

The CDR3 DNA follows: TGTGCCTGGAATTCAGGGGGCGCGAATGAAAAACTGTTTTTT. Translated, it gives CAWNSGGANEKLFF. The V gene is TRBV30, the J gene TRBJ1-4, with 8 nucleotides matching TRBD1. This CDR3 contains 14 residues. Trimming removed 4 bases from V and 5 bases from J; junction bases left unmatched: 6. CDR1 is GTSNPN and CDR2 is SVGIG in the germline V gene (reference sequence). Full variable domain (rest looked up from reference TRBV30 and TRBJ1-4): SQTIHQWPATLVQPVGSPLSLECTVEGTSNPNLYWYRQAAGRGLQLLFYSVGIGQISSEVPQNLSASRPQDRQFILSSKKLLLSDSGFYLCAWNSGGANEKLFFGSGTQLSVL.

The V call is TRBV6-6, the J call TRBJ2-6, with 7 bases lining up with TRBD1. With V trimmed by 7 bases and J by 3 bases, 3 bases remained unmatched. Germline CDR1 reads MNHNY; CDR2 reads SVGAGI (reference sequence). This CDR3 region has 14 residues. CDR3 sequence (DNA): TGTGCCAGCAAGGGGGCGGGTGGGGCCAACGTCCTGACTTTC. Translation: CASKGAGGANVLTF.

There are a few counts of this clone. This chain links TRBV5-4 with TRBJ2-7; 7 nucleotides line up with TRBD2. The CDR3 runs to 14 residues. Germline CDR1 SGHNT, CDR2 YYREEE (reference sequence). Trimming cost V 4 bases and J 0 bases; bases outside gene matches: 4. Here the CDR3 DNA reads TGTGCCAGCAGCCGCCAGCGGGACTCCTACGAGCAGTACTTC. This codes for CASSRQRDSYEQYF.

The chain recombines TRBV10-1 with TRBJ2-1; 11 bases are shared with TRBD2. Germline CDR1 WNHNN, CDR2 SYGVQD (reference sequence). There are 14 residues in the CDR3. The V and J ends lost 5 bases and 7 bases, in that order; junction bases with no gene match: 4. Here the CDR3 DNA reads TGCGCCAGCAGTCGGACTAGCGGGCCGAATGAGCAGTTCTTC. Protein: CASSRTSGPNEQFF.

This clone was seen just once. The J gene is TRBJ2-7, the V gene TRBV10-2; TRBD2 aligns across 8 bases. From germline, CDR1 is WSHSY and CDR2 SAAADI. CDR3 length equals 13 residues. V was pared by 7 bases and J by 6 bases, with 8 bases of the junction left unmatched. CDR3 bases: TGCGCCAGCACCGCCCGGGAGGGGGGCGAGCAGTACTTC. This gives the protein CASTAREGGEQYF.

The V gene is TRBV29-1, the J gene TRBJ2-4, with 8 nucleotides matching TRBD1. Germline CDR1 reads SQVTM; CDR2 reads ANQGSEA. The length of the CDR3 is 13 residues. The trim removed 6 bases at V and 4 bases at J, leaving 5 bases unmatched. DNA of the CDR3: TGCAGCGTCGCCGGGACAGGTAAAAACATTCAGTACTTC. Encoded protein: CSVAGTGKNIQYF.

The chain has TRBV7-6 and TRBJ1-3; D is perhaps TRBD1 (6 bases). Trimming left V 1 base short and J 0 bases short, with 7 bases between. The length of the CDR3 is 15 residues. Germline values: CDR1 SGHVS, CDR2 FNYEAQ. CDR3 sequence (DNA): TGTGCCAGCAGCTTAGAGACAGGCTCTGGAAACACCATATATTTT. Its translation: CASSLETGSGNTIYF.

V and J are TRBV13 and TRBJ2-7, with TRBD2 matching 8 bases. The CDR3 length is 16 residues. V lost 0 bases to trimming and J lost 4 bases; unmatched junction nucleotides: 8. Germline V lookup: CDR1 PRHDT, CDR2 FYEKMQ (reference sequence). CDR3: CASSLGSRVAGYEQYF. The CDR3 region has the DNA TGTGCCAGCAGCTTAGGAAGTAGAGTAGCGGGATACGAGCAGTACTTC.

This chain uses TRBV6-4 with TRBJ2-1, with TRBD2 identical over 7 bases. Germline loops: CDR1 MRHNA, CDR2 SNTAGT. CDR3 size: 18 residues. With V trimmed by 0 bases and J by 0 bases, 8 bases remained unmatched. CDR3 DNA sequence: TGTGCCAGCAGTGACTCAGCGACTAGCTCTGGCTCCTACAATGAGCAGTTCTTC. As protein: CASSDSATSSGSYNEQFF.

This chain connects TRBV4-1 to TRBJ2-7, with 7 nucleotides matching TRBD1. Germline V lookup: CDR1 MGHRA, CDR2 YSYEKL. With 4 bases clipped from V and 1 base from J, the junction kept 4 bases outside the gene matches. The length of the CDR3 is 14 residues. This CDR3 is CASSRPGQSYEQYF. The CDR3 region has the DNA TGCGCCAGCAGCCGTCCGGGACAGTCCTACGAGCAGTACTTC.

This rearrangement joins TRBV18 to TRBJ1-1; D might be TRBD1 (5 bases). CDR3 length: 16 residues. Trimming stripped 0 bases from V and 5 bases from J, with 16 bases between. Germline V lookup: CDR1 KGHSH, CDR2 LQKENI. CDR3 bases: TGTGCCAGCTCACCACCGCAAGGGGCAGGAAGAACTGAAGCTTTCTTT. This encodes CASSPPQGAGRTEAFF.

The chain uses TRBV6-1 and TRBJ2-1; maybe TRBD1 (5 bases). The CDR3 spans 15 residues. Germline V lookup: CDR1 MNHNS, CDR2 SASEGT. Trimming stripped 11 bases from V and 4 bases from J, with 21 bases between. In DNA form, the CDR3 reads TGTGCCCTCCAACAGGTCCGAATGTTATACAATGAGCAGTTCTTC. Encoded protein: CALQQVRMLYNEQFF.

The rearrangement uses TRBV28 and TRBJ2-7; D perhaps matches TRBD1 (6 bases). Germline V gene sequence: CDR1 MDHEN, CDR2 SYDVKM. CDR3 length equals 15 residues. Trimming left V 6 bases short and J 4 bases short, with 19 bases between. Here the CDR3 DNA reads TGTGCCAGCAGGGAACAGGGCTCAGCCCTTTACGAGCAGTACTTC. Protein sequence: CASREQGSALYEQYF.

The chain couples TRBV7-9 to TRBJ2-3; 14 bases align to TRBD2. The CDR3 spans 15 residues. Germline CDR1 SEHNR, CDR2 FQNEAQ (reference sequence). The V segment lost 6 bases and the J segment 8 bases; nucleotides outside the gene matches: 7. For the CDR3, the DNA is TGTGCCAGCAGGGGGGGACTAGCGGGAGTGGGTACGCAGTATTTT. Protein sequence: CASRGGLAGVGTQYF.

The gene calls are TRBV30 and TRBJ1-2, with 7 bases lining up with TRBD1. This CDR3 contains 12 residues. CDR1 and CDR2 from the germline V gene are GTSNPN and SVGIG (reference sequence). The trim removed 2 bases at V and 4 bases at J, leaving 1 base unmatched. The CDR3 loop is CAWSSGGYGYTF. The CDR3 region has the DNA TGTGCCTGGAGTTCAGGGGGCTATGGCTACACCTTC.

The CDR3 sequence is CASRTDQETQYF. CDR3 coding DNA: TGTGCCAGCAGGACAGACCAAGAGACCCAGTACTTC. The chain links TRBV2 to TRBJ2-5, with D possibly TRBD1 on 5 matching bases. CDR1 and CDR2 (germline): SNHLY, FYNNEI. Trimming pared 6 bases from V and 0 bases from J, leaving 5 bases between. This CDR3 has 12 amino acids.

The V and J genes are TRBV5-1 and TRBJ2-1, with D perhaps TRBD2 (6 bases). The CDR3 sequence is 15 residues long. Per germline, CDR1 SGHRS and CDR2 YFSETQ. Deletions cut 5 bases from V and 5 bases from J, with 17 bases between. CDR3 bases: TGCGCCAGCAGTCTTAGCGGAAAAGCTCACAATGAGCAGTTCTTC. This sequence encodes CASSLSGKAHNEQFF.

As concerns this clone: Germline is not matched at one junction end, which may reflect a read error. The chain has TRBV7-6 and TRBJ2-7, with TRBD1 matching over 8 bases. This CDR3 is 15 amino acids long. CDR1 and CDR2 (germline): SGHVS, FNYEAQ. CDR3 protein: CASSPTGQGAYEQYF. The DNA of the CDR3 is TGTGCCAGCAGCCCGACTGGGCAGGGGGCCTATGAGCAGTACTTC.

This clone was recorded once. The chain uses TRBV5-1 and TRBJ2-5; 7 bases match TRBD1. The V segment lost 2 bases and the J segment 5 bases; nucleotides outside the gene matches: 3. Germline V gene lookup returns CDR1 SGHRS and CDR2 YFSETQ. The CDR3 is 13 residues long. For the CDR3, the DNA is TGCGCCAGCAGCTTACAGGGGAAGGAGACCCAGTACTTC. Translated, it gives CASSLQGKETQYF.

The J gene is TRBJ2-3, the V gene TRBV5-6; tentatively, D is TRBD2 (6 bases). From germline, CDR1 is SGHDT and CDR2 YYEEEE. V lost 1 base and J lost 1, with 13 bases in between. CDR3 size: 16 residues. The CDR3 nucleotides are TGTGCCAGCAGCTTGTTTGGGCGGGATGGCACAGATACGCAGTATTTT. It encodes CASSLFGRDGTDTQYF.

The CDR3 DNA reads as TGTGCCAGCAGCTACCAACATGGGTTACCTCCCAGGGGTGAGCAGTTCTTC. Translating gives CASSYQHGLPPRGEQFF. The V call is TRBV11-2, the J call TRBJ2-1, with D tentatively TRBD1 (6 bases). Trimming removed 4 bases from V and 9 bases from J, with 25 bases in between. Germline loops: CDR1 SGHAT, CDR2 FQNNGV. The CDR3 totals 17 residues.

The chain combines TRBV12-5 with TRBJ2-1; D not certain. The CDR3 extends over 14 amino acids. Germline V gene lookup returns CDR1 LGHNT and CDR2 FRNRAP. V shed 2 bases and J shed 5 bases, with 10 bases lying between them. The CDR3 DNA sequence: TGTGCTAGTGGTTTGTTTAAACAGCACAATGAGCAGTTCTTC. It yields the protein CASGLFKQHNEQFF.

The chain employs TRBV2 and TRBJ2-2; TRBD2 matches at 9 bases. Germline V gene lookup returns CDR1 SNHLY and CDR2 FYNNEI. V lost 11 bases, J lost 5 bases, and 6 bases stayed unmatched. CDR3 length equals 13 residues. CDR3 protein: CARSGRRTGELFF. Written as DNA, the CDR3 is TGTGCCCGGAGCGGGAGGAGAACCGGGGAGCTGTTTTTT. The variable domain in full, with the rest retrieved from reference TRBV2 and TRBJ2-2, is EPEVTQTPSHQVTQMGQEVILRCVPISNHLYFYWYRQILGQKVEFLVSFYNNEISEKSEIFDDQFSVERPDGSNFTLKIRSTKLEDSAMYFCARSGRRTGELFFGEGSRLTVL.

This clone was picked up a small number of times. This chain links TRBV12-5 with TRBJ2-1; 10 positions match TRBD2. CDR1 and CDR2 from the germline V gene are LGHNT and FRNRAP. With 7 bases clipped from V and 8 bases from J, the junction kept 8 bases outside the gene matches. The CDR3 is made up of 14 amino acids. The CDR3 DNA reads TGTGCTAGTGCTACAGCGGGAGGGCCCCATGAGCAGTTCTTC. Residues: CASATAGGPHEQFF.

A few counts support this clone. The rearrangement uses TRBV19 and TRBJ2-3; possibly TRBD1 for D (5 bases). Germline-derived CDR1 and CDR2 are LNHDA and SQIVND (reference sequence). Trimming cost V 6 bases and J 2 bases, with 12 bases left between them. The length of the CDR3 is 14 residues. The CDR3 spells CASSSWGSTDTQYF. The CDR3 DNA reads TGTGCCAGTAGCAGTTGGGGCTCCACAGATACGCAGTATTTT.

In DNA, the CDR3 is TGTGCCAGCAGCACTCTGGGGCTAGCGGAATACAATGAGCAGTTCTTC. Translating gives CASSTLGLAEYNEQFF. The V gene is TRBV7-9, the J gene TRBJ2-1; 7 bases align to TRBD2. This CDR3 contains 16 residues. In germline, CDR1 is SEHNR, CDR2 FQNEAQ (reference sequence). The V and J ends lost 5 bases and 4 bases, in that order; junction bases with no gene match: 11.

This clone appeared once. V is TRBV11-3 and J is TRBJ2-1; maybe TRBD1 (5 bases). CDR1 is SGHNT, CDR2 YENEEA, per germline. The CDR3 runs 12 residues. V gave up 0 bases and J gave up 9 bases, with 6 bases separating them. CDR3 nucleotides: TGTGCCAGCAGCTTAGACAGGGTTGAGCAGTTCTTC. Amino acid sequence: CASSLDRVEQFF.

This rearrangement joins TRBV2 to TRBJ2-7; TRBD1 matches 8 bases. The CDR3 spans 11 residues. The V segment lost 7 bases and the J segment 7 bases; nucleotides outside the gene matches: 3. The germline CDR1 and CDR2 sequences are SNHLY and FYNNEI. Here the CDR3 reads CASTRGLEQYF. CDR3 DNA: TGTGCCAGCACCAGGGGGCTTGAGCAGTACTTC.